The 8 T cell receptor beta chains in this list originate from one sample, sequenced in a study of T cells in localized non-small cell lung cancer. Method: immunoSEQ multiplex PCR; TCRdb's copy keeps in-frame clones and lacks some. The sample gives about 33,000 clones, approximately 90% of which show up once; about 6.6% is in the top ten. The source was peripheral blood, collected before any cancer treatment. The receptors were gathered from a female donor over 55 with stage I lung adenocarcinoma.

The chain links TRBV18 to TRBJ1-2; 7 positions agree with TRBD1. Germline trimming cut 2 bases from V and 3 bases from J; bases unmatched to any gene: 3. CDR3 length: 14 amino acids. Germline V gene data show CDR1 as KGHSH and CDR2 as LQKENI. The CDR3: CASSPGTVHYGYTF. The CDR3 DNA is TGTGCCAGCTCACCAGGGACAGTGCACTATGGCTACACCTTC.

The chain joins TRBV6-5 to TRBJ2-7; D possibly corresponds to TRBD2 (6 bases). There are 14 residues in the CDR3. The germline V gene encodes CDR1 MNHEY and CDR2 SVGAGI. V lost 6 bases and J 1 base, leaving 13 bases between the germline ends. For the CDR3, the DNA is TGTGCCAGCAGCTTTACGGGGGAGTCCTACGAGCAGTACTTC. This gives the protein CASSFTGESYEQYF.

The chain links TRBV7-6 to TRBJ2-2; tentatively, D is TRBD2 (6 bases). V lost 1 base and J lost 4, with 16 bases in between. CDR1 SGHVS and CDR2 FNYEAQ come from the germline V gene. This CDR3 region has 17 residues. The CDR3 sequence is CASSLVALWGVTGELFF. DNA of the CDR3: TGTGCCAGCAGCTTAGTTGCCCTCTGGGGGGTCACCGGGGAGCTGTTTTTT.

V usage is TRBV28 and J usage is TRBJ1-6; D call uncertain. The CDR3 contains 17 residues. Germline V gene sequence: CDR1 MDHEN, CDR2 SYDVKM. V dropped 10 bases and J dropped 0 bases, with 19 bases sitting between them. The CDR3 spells CATREQPKSSYNSPLHF. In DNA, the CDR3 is TGTGCCACAAGGGAGCAACCGAAAAGCTCCTATAATTCACCCCTCCACTTT.

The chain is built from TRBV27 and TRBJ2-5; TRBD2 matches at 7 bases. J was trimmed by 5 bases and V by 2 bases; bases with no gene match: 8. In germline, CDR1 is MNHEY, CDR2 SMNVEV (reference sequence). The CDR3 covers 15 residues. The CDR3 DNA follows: TGTGCCAGCAGTTTACGAGGCAGGGAGGGGGAGACCCAGTACTTC. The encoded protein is CASSLRGREGETQYF.

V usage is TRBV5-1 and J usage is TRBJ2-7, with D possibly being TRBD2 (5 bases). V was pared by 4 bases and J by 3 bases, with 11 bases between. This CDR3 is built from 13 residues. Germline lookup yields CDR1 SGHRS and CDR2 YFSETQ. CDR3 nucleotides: TGCGCCAGCAGCCCGGACGGGGACTACGAGCAGTACGTC. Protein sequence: CASSPDGDYEQYV.

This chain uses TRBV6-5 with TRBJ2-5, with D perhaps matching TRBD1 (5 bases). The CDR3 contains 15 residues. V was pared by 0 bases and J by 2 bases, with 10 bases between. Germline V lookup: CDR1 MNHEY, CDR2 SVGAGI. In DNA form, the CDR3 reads TGTGCCAGCAGTTACTCGATCAGGGAACAAGAGACCCAGTACTTC. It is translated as CASSYSIREQETQYF.

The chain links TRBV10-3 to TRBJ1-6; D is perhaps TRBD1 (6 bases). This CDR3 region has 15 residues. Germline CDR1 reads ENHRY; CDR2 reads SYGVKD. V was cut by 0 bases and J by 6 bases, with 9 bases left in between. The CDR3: CAISESGQSNSPLHF. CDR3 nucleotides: TGTGCCATCAGTGAGTCTGGACAGAGTAATTCACCCCTCCACTTT.